This TCR beta chain emerged from a study of T-cell memory formation after mild COVID-19. Whole-study results and caveats: There was no confirmation that second-wave clones peaking on day 37 were SARS-CoV-2 specific. Balance between CD4 and CD8 was seen in clones contracting day 15 to 85, and a CD4+ lean was seen in later expanders.

This CDR3 is built from 16 residues. V was cut by 0 bases and J by 0 bases, with 11 bases left in between. In germline, CDR1 is SGHNT, CDR2 YYREEE (reference sequence). One entry per CDR3 protein, called by TCRdb with MiXCR from the 5' RACE reads. The table shows over 400,000 distinct CDR3 sequences, with 20% to 30% occurring only once. Comment on this clonotype: The target antigen is unknown.

Sequencing input: PBMCs or a T cell subset sorted from them (not recorded which). J is TRBJ2-3 and V is TRBV5-4, with D perhaps TRBD2 (6 bases). This sequence was found in an adult woman who had mild COVID-19 (a few samples of this study predate the infection). Cell type and time point are not known. DNA for the CDR3: TGTGCCAGCAGCTTGGGCCTTAGCGGTAGCACAGATACGCAGTATTTT. It encodes CASSLGLSGSTDTQYF.